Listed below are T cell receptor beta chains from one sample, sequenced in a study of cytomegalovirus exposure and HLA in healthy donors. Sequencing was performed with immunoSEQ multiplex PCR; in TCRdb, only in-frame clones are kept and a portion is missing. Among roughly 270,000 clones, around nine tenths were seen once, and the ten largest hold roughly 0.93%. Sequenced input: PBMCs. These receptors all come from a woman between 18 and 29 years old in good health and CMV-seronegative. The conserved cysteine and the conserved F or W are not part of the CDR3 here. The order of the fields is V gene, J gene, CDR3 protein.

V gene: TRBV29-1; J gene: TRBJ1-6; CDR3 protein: SVGDSYNSPLH
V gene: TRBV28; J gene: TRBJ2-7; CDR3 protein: ASSFAGKYEQY
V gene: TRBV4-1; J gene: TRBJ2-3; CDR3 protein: ASSQGDSGTDTQY
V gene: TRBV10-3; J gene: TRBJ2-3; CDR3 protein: AITRSGKTDTQY
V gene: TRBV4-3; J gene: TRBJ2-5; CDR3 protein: ASSQGSSGRLGTQY
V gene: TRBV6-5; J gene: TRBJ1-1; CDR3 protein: ASSQVMNTEAF
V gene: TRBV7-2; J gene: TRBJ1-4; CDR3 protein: ASRGGAPKEKLF
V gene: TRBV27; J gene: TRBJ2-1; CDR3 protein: ASSWGQGYNEQF
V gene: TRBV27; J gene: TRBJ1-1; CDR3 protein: ASSYQGRTEAF
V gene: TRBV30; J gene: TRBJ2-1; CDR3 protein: AWSAGLNEQF